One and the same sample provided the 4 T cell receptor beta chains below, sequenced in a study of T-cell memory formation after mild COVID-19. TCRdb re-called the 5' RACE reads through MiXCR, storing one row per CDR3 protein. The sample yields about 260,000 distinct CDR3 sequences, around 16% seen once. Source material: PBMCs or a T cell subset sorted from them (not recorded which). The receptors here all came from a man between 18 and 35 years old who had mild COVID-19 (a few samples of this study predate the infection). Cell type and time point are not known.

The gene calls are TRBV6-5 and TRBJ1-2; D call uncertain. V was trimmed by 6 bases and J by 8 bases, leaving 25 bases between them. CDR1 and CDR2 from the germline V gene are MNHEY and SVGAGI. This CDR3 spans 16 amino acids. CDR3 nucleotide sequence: TGTGCCAGCAGCCGCACCGGACGACCCCTCACTGGAGGCTACACCTTC. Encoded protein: CASSRTGRPLTGGYTF.

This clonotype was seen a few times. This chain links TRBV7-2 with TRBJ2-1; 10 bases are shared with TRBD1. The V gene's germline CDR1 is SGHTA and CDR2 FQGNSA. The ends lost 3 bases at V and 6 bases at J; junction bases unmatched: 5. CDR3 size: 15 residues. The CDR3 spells CASSFVGTGVNEQFF. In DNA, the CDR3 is TGTGCCAGCAGCTTCGTAGGGACAGGGGTCAATGAGCAGTTCTTC.

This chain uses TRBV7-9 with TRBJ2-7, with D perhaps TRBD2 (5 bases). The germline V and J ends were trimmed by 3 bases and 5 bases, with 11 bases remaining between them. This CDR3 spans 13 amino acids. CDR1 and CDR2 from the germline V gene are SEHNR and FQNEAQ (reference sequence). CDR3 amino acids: CASSFGVWDEQYV. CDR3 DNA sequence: TGTGCCAGCAGCTTCGGGGTTTGGGACGAGCAGTACGTC.

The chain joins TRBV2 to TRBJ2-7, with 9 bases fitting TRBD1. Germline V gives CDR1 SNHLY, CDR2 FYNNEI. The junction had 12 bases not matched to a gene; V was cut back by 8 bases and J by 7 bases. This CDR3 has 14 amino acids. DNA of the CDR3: TGTGCCAGCCGCGCCGGGACAGGGTCGTGGGAGCAGTACGTC. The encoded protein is CASRAGTGSWEQYV.